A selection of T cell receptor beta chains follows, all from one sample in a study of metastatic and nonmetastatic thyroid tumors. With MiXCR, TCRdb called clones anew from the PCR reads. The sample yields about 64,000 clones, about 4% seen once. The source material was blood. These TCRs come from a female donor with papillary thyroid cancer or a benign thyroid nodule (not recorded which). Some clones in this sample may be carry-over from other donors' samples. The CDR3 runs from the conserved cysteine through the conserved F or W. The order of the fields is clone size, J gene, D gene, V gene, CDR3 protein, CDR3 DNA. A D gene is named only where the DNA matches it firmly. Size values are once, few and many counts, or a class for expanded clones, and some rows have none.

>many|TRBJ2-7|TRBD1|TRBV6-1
CASSYVQGASYEQYF
TGTGCCAGCAGTTACGTACAGGGGGCTTCGTACGAGCAGTACTTC
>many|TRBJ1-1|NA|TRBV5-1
CASSLSARMNTEAFF
TGCGCCAGCAGCTTGAGCGCACGAATGAACACTGAAGCTTTCTTT
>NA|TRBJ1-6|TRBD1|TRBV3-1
CASSVTGGNSPLHF
TGTGCCAGCAGCGTAACAGGGGGGAATTCACCCCTCCACTTT
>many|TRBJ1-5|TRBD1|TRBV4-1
CASSQPDRGLDQPQHF
TGCGCCAGCAGCCAACCGGACAGGGGGCTGGATCAGCCCCAGCATTTT
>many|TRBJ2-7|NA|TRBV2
CASRYGTSRQYF
TGTGCCAGCAGATATGGGACTTCGAGGCAGTACTTC
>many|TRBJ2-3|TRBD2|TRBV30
CAWTSGRASTDTQYF
TGTGCCTGGACTAGCGGGAGGGCGAGCACAGATACGCAGTATTTT
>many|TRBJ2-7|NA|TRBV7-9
CASSLLTAGPSYF
TGTGCCAGCAGCTTACTAACTGCCGGGCCCTCGTACTTC
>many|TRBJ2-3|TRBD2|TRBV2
CASSSGSGDTQYF
TGTGCCAGCTCGAGCGGGAGCGGTGATACGCAGTATTTT
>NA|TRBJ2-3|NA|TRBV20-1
CRAALGGPDTQYF
TGCAGGGCGGCCCTCGGGGGTCCAGATACGCAGTATTTT
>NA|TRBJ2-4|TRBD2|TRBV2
CASSSTGLAGSVAKNIQYF
TGTGCCAGCAGTTCCACGGGACTAGCGGGGTCTGTGGCCAAAAACATTCAGTACTTC
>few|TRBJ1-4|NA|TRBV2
CASSGGGGISEKLFF
TGTGCCAGCAGCGGGGGGGGAGGGATAAGTGAAAAACTGTTTTTT
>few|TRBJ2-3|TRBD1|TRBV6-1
CASSADQGGTDTQYF
TGTGCCAGCAGCGCGGACCAGGGGGGCACAGATACGCAGTATTTT
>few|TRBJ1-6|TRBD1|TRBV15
CATSRDPDRASPLHF
TGTGCCACCAGCAGAGATCCGGACAGGGCCTCACCCCTCCACTTT
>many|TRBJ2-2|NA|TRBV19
CASTSPGLAENTGELFF
TGTGCCAGTACATCACCGGGACTCGCCGAAAACACCGGGGAGCTGTTTTTT
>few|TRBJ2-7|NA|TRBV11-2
CTSSHPPGSGSHEQYF
TGTACCAGCAGCCACCCCCCCGGGAGTGGGAGTCACGAGCAGTACTTC
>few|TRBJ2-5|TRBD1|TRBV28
CASSAGGQETQYF
TGTGCCAGCAGTGCAGGGGGCCAAGAGACCCAGTACTTC
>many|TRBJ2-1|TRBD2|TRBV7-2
CASSLAIGLAYEQFF
TGTGCCAGCAGCTTAGCAATCGGACTAGCTTATGAGCAGTTCTTC
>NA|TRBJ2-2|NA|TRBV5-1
CASSFHWGSTGELFF
TGCGCCAGCAGCTTTCATTGGGGGTCAACCGGGGAGCTGTTTTTT
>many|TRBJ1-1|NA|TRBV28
CASSLQIGTGTAFF
TGTGCCAGCAGCCTCCAAATCGGTACAGGGACAGCTTTCTTT
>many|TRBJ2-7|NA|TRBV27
CASSLSQAEYGEQYF
TGTGCCAGCAGTTTATCGCAGGCGGAGTATGGCGAGCAGTACTTC
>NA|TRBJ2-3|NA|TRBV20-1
CIVVQGGPDTQYF
TGCATTGTGGTCCAGGGGGGTCCAGATACGCAGTATTTT
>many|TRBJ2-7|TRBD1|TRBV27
CASSLGTGGGYEQYF
TGTGCCAGCAGTTTAGGGACAGGGGGCGGATACGAGCAGTACTTC
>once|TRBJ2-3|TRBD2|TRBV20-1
CSAIERGYTDTQYF
TGCAGTGCTATAGAGCGGGGATACACAGATACGCAGTATTTT
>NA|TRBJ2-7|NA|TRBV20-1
CSARTLRGYEQYF
TGCAGTGCTAGAACCCTTCGGGGGTACGAGCAGTACTTC
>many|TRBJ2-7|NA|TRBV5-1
CASTTSGTPVPGEQYF
TGCGCCAGCACAACGTCAGGGACACCCGTTCCTGGCGAGCAGTACTTC
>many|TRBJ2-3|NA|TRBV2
CASIGRVGADTQYF
TGTGCCAGCATTGGCCGGGTGGGGGCAGATACGCAGTATTTT
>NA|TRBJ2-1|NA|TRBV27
CASSLGAAEQFF
TGTGCCAGCAGTTTAGGGGCGGCTGAGCAGTTCTTC
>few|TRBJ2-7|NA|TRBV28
CASMWKNEQYF
TGTGCCAGCATGTGGAAAAACGAGCAGTACTTC
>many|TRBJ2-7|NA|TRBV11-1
CASSLANLQFYEQYF
TGTGCCAGCAGCTTAGCGAATTTGCAGTTCTACGAGCAGTACTTC
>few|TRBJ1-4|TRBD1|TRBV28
CASSYFGTGAEKLFF
TGTGCCAGCAGTTATTTTGGGACAGGGGCCGAAAAACTGTTTTTT
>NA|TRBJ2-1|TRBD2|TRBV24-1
CATSEASGPSYEQFF
TGTGCCACCAGTGAAGCTAGCGGGCCGTCGTATGAGCAGTTCTTC
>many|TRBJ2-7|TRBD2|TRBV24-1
CATSDSHLAGGPLYEQYF
TGTGCCACCAGTGATTCCCATCTAGCGGGAGGTCCCCTCTACGAGCAGTACTTC
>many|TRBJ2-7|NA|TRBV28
CASSLWDSLGYEQYF
TGTGCCAGCAGTTTATGGGACAGCCTTGGGTACGAGCAGTACTTC
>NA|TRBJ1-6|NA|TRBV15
CATSVTLSSPLHF
TGTGCCACCAGCGTGACTCTCTCTTCACCCCTCCACTTT
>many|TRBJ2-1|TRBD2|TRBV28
CASSSSTSGSYNEQFF
TGTGCCAGCAGTTCCTCCACTAGCGGGAGTTACAATGAGCAGTTCTTC
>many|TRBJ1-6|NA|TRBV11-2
CASSLELSSPLHF
TGTGCCAGCAGCTTAGAGCTGAGTTCACCCCTCCACTTT
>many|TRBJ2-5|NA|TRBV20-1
CSATGSQETQYF
TGCAGTGCTACCGGGTCTCAAGAGACCCAGTACTTC
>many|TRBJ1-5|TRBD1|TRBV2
CASSPRQGSNQPQHF
TGTGCCAGCAGTCCTCGACAGGGGAGCAATCAGCCCCAGCATTTT
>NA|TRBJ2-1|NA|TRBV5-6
CVSSLPSNEQFF
TGTGTCAGCAGCCTGCCTAGTAATGAGCAGTTCTTC
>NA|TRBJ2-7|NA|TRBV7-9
CASSREVPRSYEQYF
TGTGCCAGCAGCCGAGAGGTACCCCGCTCCTACGAGCAGTACTTC